This paragraph reports one TCR beta chain. Antigen specificity is unknown. The source of the sample is a study of response to subunit inactivated influenza vaccine. Study results and caveats: A suggestion made by the authors is that each seasonal influenza vaccination recruits few new T cells.

TCRdb recomputed calls from the RT-PCR reads with MiXCR, one row per CDR3 protein. The data show some 640,000 distinct CDR3 sequences, with around 13% seen just once and less than 9% held by the top ten. Between the trimmed V and J ends, which lost 3 bases and 0 bases, there was a span of 15 bases. This CDR3 contains 16 residues. The specimen comprised PBMCs from blood, sampled 14 to 15 days before vaccination. The TCR was taken from a middle-aged man who received an inactivated influenza vaccine. The V call is TRBV12-3 or TRBV12-4, the J call TRBJ2-7; D tentatively fits TRBD1 or TRBD2 (6 bases each). In DNA, the CDR3 is TGTGCCAGCAGTTTGGGGGCCGGGACTCCCTCCTACGAGCAGTACTTC. It is translated as CASSLGAGTPSYEQYF.